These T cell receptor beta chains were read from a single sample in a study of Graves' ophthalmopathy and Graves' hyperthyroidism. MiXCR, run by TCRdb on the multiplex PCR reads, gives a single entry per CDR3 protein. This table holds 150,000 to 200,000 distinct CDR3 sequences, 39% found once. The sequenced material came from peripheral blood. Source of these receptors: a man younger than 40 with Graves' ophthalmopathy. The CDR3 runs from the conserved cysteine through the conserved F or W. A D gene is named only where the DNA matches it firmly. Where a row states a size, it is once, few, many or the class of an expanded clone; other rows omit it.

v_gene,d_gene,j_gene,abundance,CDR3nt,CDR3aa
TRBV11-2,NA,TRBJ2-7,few,TGTGCCAGCAGCTTAGTCATCACCTACGAGCAGTACTTC,CASSLVITYEQYF
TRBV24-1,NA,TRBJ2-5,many,TGTGCCACCAGTGATTACCTGGAGACCCAGTACTTC,CATSDYLETQYF
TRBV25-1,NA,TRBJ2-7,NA,TGTGCCAGCAGTGAATCGAGGACCCTAAGCCCCTACGAGCAGTACTTC,CASSESRTLSPYEQYF
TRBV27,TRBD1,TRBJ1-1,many,TGTGCCAGCAGCCGACAGGGAATTCTGAACACTGAAGCTTTCTTT,CASSRQGILNTEAFF
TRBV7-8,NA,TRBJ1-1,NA,TGTGCCAGCACCGGCGGGGGAAACACTGAAGCTTTCTTT,CASTGGGNTEAFF
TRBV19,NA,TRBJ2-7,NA,TGTGCCAGTAGTATGGCCGGGACCCCAACCTACGAGCAGTACTTC,CASSMAGTPTYEQYF
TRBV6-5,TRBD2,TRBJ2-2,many,TGTGCCAGCAGTTACTCTACTAGCGGGAGTTACACCGGGGAGCTGTTTTTT,CASSYSTSGSYTGELFF
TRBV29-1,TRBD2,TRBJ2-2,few,TGCAGCGCCGTCATAGCGGGACCAACCGGGGAGCTGTTTTTT,CSAVIAGPTGELFF
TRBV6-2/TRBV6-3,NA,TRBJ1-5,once,TGTGCCAGCACCAGGGACAGCAATCAGCCCCAGCATTTT,CASTRDSNQPQHF
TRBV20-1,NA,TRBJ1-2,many,TGCAGTGCTAGGGGTCTCTTCTTC,CSARGLFF
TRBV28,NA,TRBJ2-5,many,TGTGCCAGCACTCGCGGGTTCCAAGAGACCCAGTACTTC,CASTRGFQETQYF
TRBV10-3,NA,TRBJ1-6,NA,TGTGCCATCAGTGTTCGCGAGGAGGACTCACCCCTCCACTTT,CAISVREEDSPLHF
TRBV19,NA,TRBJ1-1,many,TGTGCCAGTAGTATAGCCGGGAGGGGCTCTGAAGCTTTCTTT,CASSIAGRGSEAFF
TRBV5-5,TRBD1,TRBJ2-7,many,TGTGCCAGCAGCGAAGCCGGGACAGGGTTGTACGAGCAGTACTTC,CASSEAGTGLYEQYF
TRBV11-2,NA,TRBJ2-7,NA,TGTGCCAGCAGCTTAGGAATAGACGGGAGAAACTACGAGCAGTACTTC,CASSLGIDGRNYEQYF
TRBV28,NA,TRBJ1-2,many,TGTGCCAGCAGTTTCACTACGGCCGGTGGCTACACCTTC,CASSFTTAGGYTF
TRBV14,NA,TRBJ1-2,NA,TGTGCCAGCAGCCAAGCGCAGTCCTATGGCTACACCTTC,CASSQAQSYGYTF
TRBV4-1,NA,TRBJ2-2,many,TGCGCCAGCAGCCAAGCGGCAGCGAACACCGGGGAGCTGTTTTTT,CASSQAAANTGELFF
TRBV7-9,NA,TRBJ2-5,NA,TGTGCCAGCAGCTTAACCGGGACCGATGGTTCTGGCCAGTACTTC,CASSLTGTDGSGQYF
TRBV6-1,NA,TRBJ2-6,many,TGTGCCAGCAGTCAACCCCTCATCTCCTTAGGGTCTGGGGCCAACGTCCTGACTTTC,CASSQPLISLGSGANVLTF
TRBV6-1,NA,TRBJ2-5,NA,TGTGCCAGCACTCGAGGAGGGGCGCAAGAGACCCAGTACTTC,CASTRGGAQETQYF
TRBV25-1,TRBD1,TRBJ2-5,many,TGTGCCAGCAGTGAACTACGGGGGACAGGGAGAGTCGAGACCCAGTACTTC,CASSELRGTGRVETQYF
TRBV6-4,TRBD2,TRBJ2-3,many,TGTGCCAGCAGTGCCTCGGGAGGGGGCACAGATACGCAGTATTTT,CASSASGGGTDTQYF
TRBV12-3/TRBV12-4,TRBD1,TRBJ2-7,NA,TGTGCCAGCAGTTTTCCTCAGGGGGCCTCCTACGAGCAGTACTTC,CASSFPQGASYEQYF